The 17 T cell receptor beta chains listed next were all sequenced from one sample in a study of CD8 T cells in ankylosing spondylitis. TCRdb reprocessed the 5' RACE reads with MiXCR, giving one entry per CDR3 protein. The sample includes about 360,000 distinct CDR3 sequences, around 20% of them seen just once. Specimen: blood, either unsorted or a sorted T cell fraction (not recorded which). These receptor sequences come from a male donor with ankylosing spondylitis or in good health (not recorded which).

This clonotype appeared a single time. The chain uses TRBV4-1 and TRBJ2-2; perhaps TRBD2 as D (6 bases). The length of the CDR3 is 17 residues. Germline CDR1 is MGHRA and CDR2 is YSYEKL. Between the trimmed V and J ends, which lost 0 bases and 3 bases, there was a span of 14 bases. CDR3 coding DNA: TGCGCCAGCAGCCAAGATGGGGCGGGGTGGGACACCGGGGAGCTGTTTTTT. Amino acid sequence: CASSQDGAGWDTGELFF.

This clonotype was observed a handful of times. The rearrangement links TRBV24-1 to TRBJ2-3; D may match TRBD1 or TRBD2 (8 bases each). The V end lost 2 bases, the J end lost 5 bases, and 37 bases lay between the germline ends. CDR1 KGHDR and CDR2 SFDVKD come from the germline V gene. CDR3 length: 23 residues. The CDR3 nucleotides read TGTGCCACCAGTGATTCGAGACAGGGGACGACTGGCAGCGGGGGCCTCGGCATAGATACGCAGTATTTT. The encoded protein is CATSDSRQGTTGSGGLGIDTQYF.

For the CDR3, the DNA is TGCGCCAGCAGCATGGACAGGGGCTACGAGCAGTACTTC. Translated: CASSMDRGYEQYF. The chain joins TRBV4-1 to TRBJ2-7; 9 nucleotides agree with TRBD1. CDR3 length: 13 residues. V trimming: 5 bases; J trimming: 3 bases; junction bases outside the gene matches: 2. Germline CDR1 reads MGHRA; CDR2 reads YSYEKL.

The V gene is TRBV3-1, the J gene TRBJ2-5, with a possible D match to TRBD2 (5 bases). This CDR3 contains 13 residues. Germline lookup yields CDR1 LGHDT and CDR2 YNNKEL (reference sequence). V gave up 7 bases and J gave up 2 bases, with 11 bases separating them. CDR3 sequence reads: CASTPGEQETQYF. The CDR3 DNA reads TGTGCCAGCACCCCCGGGGAACAAGAGACCCAGTACTTC.

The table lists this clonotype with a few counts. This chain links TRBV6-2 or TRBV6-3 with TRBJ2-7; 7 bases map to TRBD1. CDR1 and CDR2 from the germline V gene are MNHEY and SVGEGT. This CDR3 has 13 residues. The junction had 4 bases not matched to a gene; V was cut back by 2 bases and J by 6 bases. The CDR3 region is CASSYNDRAEQYF. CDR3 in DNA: TGTGCCAGCAGTTACAATGACAGGGCCGAGCAGTACTTC.

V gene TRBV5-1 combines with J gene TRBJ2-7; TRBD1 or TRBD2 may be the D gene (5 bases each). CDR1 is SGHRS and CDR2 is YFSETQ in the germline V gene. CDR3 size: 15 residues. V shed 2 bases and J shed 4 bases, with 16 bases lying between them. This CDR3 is CASSLRRLGTYEQYF. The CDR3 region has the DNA TGCGCCAGCAGCTTAAGGAGGCTCGGGACGTACGAGCAGTACTTC.

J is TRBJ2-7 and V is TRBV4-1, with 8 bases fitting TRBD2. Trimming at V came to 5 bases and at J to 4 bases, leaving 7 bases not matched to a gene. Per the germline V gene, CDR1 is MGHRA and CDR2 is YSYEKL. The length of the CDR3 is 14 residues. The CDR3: CASSDGLAGYEQYF. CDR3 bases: TGCGCCAGCAGCGACGGACTAGCAGGATACGAGCAGTACTTC.

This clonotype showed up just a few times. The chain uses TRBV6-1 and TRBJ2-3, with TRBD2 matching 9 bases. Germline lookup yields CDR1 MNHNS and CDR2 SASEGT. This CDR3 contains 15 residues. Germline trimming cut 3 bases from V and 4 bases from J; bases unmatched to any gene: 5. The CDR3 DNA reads TGTGCCAGCAGTGATTCTAGCGGGGCCTCAGATACGCAGTATTTT. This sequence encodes CASSDSSGASDTQYF.

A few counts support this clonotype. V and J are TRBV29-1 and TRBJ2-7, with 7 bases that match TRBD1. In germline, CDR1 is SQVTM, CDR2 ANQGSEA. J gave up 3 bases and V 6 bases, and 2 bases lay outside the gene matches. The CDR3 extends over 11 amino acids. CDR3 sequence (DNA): TGCAGCGTATACAGGGGCTACGAGCAGTACTTC. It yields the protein CSVYRGYEQYF.

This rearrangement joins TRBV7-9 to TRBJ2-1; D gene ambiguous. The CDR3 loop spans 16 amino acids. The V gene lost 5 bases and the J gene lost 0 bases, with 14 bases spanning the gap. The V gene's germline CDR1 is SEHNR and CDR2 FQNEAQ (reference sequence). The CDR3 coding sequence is TGTGCCAGCAGCGAAGAATTTGGTAGCTCCTACAATGAGCAGTTCTTC. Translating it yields CASSEEFGSSYNEQFF.

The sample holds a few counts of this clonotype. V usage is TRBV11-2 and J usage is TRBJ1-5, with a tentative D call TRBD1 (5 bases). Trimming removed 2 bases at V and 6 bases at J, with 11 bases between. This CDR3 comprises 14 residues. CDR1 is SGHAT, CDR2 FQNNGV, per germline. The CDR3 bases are TGTGCCAGCAGCTTATTTGGTGGGGCTCAGCCCCAGCATTTT. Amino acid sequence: CASSLFGGAQPQHF.

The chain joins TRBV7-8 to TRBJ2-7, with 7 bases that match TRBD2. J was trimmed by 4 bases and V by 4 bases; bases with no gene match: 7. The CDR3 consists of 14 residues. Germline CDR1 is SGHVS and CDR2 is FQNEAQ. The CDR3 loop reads CASSWSGTMYEQYF. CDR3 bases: TGTGCCAGCAGCTGGTCCGGGACTATGTACGAGCAGTACTTC.

CDR3 coding DNA: TGTGCCAGCAGGGGAGGGGGAGTCTCCTATAATTCACCCCTCCACTTT. Its protein is CASRGGGVSYNSPLHF. This chain uses TRBV2 with TRBJ1-6, with D possibly TRBD1 on 6 matching bases. V was clipped by 6 bases and J by 0 bases, with 12 bases between them. This CDR3 is built from 16 residues. Germline-derived CDR1 and CDR2 are SNHLY and FYNNEI.

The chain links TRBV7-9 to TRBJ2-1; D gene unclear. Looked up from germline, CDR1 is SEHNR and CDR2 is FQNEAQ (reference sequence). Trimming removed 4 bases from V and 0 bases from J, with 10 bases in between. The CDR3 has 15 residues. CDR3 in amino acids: CASSWSSSSYNEQFF. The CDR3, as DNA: TGTGCCAGCAGCTGGAGCTCGAGCTCCTACAATGAGCAGTTCTTC. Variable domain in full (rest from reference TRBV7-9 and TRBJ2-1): DTGVSQNPRHKITKRGQNVTFRCDPISEHNRLYWYRQTLGQGPEFLTYFQNEAQLEKSRLLSDRFSAERPKGSFSTLEIQRTEQGDSAMYLCASSWSSSSYNEQFFGPGTRLTVL.

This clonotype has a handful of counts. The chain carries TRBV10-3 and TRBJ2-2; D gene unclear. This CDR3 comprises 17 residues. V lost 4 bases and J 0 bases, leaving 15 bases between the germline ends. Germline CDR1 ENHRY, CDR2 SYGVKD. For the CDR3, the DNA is TGTGCCATCAGTGGGTCGCCTAGACGGGCGAACACCGGGGAGCTGTTTTTT. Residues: CAISGSPRRANTGELFF.

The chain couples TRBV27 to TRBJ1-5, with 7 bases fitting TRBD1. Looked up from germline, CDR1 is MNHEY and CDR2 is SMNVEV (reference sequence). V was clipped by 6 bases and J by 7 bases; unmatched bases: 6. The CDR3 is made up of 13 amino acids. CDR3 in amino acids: CASSDRVEQPQHF. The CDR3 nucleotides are TGTGCCAGCAGCGACAGGGTTGAACAGCCCCAGCATTTT.

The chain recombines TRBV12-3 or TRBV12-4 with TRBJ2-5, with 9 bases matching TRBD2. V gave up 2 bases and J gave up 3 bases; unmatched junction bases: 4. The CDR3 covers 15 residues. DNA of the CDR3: TGTGCCAGCAGTTTAAGGGTAGCGGGGGAAGAGACCCAGTACTTC. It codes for CASSLRVAGEETQYF.